This T cell receptor (beta chain) emerged from a study of T cell responses to AZD1222 COVID-19 vaccine. The table came from immunoSEQ multiplex PCR; TCRdb's copy has only in-frame clones and leaves some out. The sample yields about 92,000 clones, roughly nine tenths seen once. Germline lookup yields CDR1 LNHDA and CDR2 SQIVND (reference sequence). CDR3 length: 11 residues. The V and J ends lost 5 bases and 7 bases respectively, with 8 bases between them. The input for sequencing was peripheral blood, taken on day 0 of AZD1222 vaccination. The chain carries TRBV19 and TRBJ1-2; D unclear. This sequence originates from an adult in good health. The CDR3: CASSLKGGYTF. Here the CDR3 DNA reads TGTGCCAGTAGTCTAAAGGGTGGCTACACCTTC. Looking up the rest from reference TRBV19 and TRBJ1-2 gives the full variable domain: DGGITQSPKYLFRKEGQNVTLSCEQNLNHDAMYWYRQDPGQGLRLIYYSQIVNDFQKGDIAEGYSVSREKKESFPLTVTSAQKNPTAFYLCASSLKGGYTFGSGTRLTVV.